Detailed here is one T cell receptor beta chain. The data were produced by immunoSEQ multiplex PCR, yet TCRdb's version contains in-frame clones alone and is incomplete. The data hold some 290,000 clones, with roughly 90% observed a single time. The CDR3 is 14 residues long. With V trimmed by 6 bases and J by 4 bases, 7 bases remained unmatched. Germline V CDR1 and CDR2: MDHEN, SYDVKM. The data were taken from a study of blood T cell repertoires in COVID-19. Study overall: The analysed material was cDNA or gDNA that came from T cells, B-cell-depleted T cells, or PBMCs.

Each participant's cohort was designated according to participant-reported clinical history. Sample: PBMCs or T cells enriched from blood (not recorded which). The source of this sequence is a woman aged 40 to 49 with acute COVID-19. V is TRBV28 and J is TRBJ2-7; 9 positions match TRBD2. CDR3 nucleotide sequence: TGTGCCAGCAGCCTTGGACTAGCGAGGTACGAGCAGTACTTC. It yields the protein CASSLGLARYEQYF. The full variable domain, with the rest looked up from reference TRBV28 and TRBJ2-7, is DVKVTQSSRYLVKRTGEKVFLECVQDMDHENMFWYRQDPGLGLRLIYFSYDVKMKEKGDIPEGYSVSREKKERFSLILESASTNQTSMYLCASSLGLARYEQYFGPGTRLTVT.